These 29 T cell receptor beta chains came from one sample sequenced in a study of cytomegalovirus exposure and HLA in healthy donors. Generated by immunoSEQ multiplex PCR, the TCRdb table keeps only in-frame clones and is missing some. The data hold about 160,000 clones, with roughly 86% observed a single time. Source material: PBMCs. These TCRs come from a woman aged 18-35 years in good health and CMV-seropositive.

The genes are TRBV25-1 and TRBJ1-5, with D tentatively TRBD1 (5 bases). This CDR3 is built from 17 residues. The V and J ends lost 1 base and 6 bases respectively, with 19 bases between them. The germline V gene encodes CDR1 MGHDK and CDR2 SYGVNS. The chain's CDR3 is CASSELPPGVGCQPQHF. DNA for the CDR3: TGTGCCAGCAGTGAATTGCCCCCGGGGGTCGGATGTCAGCCCCAGCATTTT.

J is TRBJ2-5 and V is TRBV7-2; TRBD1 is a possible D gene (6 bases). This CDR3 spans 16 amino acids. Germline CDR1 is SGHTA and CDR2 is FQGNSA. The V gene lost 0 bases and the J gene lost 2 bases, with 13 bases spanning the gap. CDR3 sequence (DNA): TGTGCCAGCAGCTTAGCCGGCCGTCAGGGGCAAGAGACCCAGTACTTC. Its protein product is CASSLAGRQGQETQYF.

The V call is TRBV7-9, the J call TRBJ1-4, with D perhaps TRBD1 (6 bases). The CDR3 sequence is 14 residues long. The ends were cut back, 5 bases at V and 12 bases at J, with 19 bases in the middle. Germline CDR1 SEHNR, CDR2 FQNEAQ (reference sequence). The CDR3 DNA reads TGTGCCAGCAGCATTGGACAGTCGGGCGGTGAACTGTTTTTT. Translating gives CASSIGQSGGELFF.

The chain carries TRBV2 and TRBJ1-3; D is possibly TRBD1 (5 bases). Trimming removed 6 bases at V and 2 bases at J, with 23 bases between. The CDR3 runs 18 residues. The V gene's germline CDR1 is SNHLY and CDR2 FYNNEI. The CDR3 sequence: CASRPGGSLGSAGNTIYF. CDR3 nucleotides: TGTGCCAGCAGGCCGGGGGGGTCGCTGGGCTCTGCTGGAAACACCATATATTTT.

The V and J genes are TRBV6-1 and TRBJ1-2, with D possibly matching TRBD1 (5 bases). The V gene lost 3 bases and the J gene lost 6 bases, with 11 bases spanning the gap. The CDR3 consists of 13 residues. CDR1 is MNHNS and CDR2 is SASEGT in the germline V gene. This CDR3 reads CASSDAPRDGYTF. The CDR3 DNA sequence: TGTGCCAGCAGTGATGCCCCCAGGGATGGCTACACCTTC.

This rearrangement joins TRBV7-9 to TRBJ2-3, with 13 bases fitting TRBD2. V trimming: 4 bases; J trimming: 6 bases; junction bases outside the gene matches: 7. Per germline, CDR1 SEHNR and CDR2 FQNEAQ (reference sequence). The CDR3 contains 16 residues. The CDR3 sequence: CASSSPLAGGTDTQYF. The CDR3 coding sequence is TGTGCCAGCAGCTCTCCACTAGCGGGAGGGACCGATACGCAGTATTTT.

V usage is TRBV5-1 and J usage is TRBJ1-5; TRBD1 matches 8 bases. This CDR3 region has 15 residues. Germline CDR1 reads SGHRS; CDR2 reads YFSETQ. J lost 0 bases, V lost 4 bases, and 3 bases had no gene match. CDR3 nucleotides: TGCGCCAGCAGCCTGACAGGGGATAGCAATCAGCCCCAGCATTTT. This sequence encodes CASSLTGDSNQPQHF.

CDR3 nucleotides: TGTGCCAGCAGCTTAGACTTAGTCCCAGAGACCCAGTACTTC. Translating it yields CASSLDLVPETQYF. The chain uses TRBV11-2 and TRBJ2-5; D call uncertain. The CDR3 has 14 residues. V shed 0 bases and J shed 4 bases, with 9 bases lying between them. The germline CDR1 and CDR2 sequences are SGHAT and FQNNGV.

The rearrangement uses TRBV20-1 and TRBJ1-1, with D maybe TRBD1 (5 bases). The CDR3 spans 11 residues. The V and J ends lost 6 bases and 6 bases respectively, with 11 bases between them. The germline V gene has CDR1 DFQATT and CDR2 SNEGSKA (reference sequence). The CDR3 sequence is CSAPGLAEAFF. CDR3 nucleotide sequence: TGCAGTGCCCCGGGACTAGCTGAAGCTTTCTTT.

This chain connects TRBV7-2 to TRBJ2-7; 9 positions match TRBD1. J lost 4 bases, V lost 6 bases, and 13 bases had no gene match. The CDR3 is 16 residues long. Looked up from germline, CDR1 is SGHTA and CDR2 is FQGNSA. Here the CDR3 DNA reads TGTGCCAGCAGACCTACCCCCGGGACAGGGTCTTACGAGCAGTACTTC. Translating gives CASRPTPGTGSYEQYF.

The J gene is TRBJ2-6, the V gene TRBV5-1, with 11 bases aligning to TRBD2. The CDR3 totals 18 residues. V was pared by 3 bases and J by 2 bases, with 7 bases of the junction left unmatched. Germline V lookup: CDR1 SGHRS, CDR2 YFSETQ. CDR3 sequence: CASSSRVAGGPGANVLTF. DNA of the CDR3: TGCGCCAGCAGCTCCCGGGTAGCGGGAGGGCCTGGGGCCAACGTCCTGACTTTC.

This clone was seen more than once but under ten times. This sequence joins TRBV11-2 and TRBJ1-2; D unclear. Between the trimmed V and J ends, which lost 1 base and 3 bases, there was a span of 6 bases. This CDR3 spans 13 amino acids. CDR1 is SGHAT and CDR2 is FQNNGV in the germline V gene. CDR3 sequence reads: CASSLGVDYGYTF. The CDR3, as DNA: TGTGCCAGCAGCTTAGGAGTGGACTATGGCTACACCTTC.

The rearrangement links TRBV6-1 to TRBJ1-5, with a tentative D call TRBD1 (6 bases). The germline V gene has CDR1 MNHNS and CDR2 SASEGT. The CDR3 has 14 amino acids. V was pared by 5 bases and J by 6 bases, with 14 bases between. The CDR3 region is CASSLGRGVQPQHF. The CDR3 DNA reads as TGTGCCAGCAGTCTAGGGAGGGGGGTTCAGCCCCAGCATTTT.

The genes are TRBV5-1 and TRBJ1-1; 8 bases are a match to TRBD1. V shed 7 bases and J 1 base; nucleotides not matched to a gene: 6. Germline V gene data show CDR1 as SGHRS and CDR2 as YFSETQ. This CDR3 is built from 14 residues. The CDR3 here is CASRRQGSNTEAFF. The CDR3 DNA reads TGCGCCAGCCGTCGACAGGGGTCGAACACTGAAGCTTTCTTT.

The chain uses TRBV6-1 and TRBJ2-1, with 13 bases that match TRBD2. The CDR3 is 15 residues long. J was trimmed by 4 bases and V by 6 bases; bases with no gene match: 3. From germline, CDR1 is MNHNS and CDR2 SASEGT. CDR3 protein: CASRQLAGGYNEQFF. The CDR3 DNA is TGTGCCAGCAGACAACTAGCGGGAGGGTACAATGAGCAGTTCTTC.

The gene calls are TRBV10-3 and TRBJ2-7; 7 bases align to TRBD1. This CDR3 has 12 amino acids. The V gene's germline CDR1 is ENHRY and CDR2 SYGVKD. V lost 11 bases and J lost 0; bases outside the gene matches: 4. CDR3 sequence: CAVGQSSYEQYF. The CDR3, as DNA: TGTGCCGTGGGACAGAGCTCCTACGAGCAGTACTTC.

CDR3 in DNA: TGTGCCAGCAGCCTGCAAGACATTGGCTACACCTTC. It specifies CASSLQDIGYTF. This chain uses TRBV7-8 with TRBJ1-2, with D uncertain. The ends were cut back, 5 bases at V and 7 bases at J, with 11 bases in the middle. This CDR3 is 12 amino acids long. Germline V gene data show CDR1 as SGHVS and CDR2 as FQNEAQ.

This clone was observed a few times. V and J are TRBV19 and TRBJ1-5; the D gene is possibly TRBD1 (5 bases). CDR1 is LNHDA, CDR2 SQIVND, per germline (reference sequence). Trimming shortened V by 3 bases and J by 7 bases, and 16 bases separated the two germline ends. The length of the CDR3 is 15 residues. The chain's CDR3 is CASSMEEGLFQPQHF. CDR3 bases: TGTGCCAGTAGTATGGAGGAGGGGTTGTTCCAGCCCCAGCATTTT.

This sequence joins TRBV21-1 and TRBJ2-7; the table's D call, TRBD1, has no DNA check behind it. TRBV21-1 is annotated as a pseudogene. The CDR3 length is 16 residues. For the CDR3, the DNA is TGTGCCAGCAGCCTAGCGGCAGGGGGCTATCCCTACGAGCAGTACTTC. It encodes CASSLAAGGYPYEQYF.

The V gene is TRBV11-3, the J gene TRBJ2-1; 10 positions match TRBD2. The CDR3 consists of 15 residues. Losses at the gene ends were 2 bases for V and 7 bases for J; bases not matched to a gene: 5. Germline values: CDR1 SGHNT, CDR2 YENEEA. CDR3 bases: TGTGCCAGCAGCTTAAGGCTAGCGGGAGATAATGAGCAGTTCTTC. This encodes CASSLRLAGDNEQFF. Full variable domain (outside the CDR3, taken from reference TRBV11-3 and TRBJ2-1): EAGVVQSPRYKIIEKKQPVAFWCNPISGHNTLYWYLQNLGQGPELLIRYENEEAVDDSQLPKDRFSAERLKGVDSTLKIQPAELGDSAVYLCASSLRLAGDNEQFFGPGTRLTVL.

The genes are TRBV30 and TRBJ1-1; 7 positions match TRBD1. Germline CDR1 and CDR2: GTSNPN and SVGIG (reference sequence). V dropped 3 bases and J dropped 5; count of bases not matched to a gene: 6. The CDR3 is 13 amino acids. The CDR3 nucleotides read TGTGCCTGGAGGACAGGGAAATATACTGAAGCTTTCTTT. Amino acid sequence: CAWRTGKYTEAFF.

The CDR3 region is CASSEGGANNEKLFF. The CDR3 DNA sequence: TGTGCCAGCAGTGAAGGTGGGGCCAACAATGAAAAACTGTTTTTT. The rearrangement links TRBV2 to TRBJ1-4; possible D gene TRBD1, 5 bases. Germline CDR1 and CDR2: SNHLY and FYNNEI. The CDR3 is 15 residues long. The V gene lost 1 base and the J gene lost 5 bases, with 11 bases spanning the gap.

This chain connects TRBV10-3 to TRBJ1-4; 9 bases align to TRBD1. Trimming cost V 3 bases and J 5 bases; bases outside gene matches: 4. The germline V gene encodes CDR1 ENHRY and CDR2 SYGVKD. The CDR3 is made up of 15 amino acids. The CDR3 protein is CAISDGTGKNEKLFF. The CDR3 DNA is TGTGCCATCAGTGATGGGACAGGGAAAAATGAAAAACTGTTTTTT.

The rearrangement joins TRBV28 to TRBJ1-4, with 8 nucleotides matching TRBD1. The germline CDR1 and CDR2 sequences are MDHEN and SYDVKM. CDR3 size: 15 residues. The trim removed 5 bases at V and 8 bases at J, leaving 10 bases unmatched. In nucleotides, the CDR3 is TGTGCCAGCAGTCCCAGAGGGACAGGAGGGGAAAAACTGTTTTTT. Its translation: CASSPRGTGGEKLFF.

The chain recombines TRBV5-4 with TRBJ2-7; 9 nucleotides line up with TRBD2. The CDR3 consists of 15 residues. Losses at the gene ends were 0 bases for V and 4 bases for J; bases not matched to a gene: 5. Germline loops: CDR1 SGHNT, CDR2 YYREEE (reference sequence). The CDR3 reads CASSLGGRAQYEQYF. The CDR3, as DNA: TGTGCCAGCAGCTTGGGCGGGAGGGCCCAATACGAGCAGTACTTC.

The CDR3 DNA sequence: TGTGCCAGCAGCCAGTTACCGGGACAGGGGGCCCAAGAGACCCAGTACTTC. This codes for CASSQLPGQGAQETQYF. This sequence joins TRBV4-2 and TRBJ2-5, with 12 bases lining up with TRBD1. V lost 3 bases to trimming and J lost 1 base; unmatched junction nucleotides: 6. The V gene's germline CDR1 is LGHNA and CDR2 YNFKEQ. CDR3 length: 17 amino acids.

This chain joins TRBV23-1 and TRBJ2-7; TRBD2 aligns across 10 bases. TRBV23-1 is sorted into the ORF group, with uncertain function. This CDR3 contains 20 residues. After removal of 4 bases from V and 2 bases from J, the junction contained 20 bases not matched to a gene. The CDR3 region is CASSPRRQGDTSGEPYEQYF. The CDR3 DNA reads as TGCGCCAGCAGTCCCCGCCGGCAGGGGGACACTAGCGGGGAACCCTACGAGCAGTACTTC.

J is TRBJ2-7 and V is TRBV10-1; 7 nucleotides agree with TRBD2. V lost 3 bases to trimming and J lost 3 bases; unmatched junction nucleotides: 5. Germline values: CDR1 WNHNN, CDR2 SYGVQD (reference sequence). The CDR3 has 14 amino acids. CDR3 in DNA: TGCGCCAGCAGTGATGGGGGGGAGGGCTACGAGCAGTACTTC. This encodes CASSDGGEGYEQYF.

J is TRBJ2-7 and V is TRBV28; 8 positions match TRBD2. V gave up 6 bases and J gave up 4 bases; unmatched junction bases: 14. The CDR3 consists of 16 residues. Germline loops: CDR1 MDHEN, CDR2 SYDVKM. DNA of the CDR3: TGTGCCAGCAGGACGGGGGGGTCTGGGTTCTCGTACGAGCAGTACTTC. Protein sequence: CASRTGGSGFSYEQYF. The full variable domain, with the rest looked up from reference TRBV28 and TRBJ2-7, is DVKVTQSSRYLVKRTGEKVFLECVQDMDHENMFWYRQDPGLGLRLIYFSYDVKMKEKGDIPEGYSVSREKKERFSLILESASTNQTSMYLCASRTGGSGFSYEQYFGPGTRLTVT.